A selection of T cell receptor beta chains follows, all from one sample in a study of blood T cell repertoires in COVID-19. The repertoire was sequenced with immunoSEQ multiplex PCR; TCRdb's copy has only in-frame clones and lacks some. The sample has about 180,000 clones, 87% seen once. The sample was PBMCs or T cells enriched from blood (not recorded which). The receptors derive from a human donor with acute COVID-19. The donor label of this sample is uncertain. Both conserved end residues are part of each CDR3. The D gene is left open where the match is weak. A clone size is listed for some rows: how often the clone was seen (once, few, many), or a class if it is expanded.

v_gene: TRBV12-3/TRBV12-4; abundance: few; j_gene: TRBJ1-2; d_gene: TRBD1; CDR3nt: TGTGCCAGCAGGCCGACAGGGAACTATGGCTACACCTTC; CDR3aa: CASRPTGNYGYTF
v_gene: TRBV11-2; abundance: once; j_gene: TRBJ2-1; d_gene: NA; CDR3nt: TGTGCCAGCAGCTTAGGCCCTAATGACGGGAATGAGCAGTTCTTC; CDR3aa: CASSLGPNDGNEQFF
v_gene: TRBV5-1; abundance: NA; j_gene: TRBJ2-7; d_gene: NA; CDR3nt: TGCGCCAGCAGCTTGGCACAGGGTCTCGACGAGCAGTACTTC; CDR3aa: CASSLAQGLDEQYF
v_gene: TRBV4-1; abundance: NA; j_gene: TRBJ2-4; d_gene: NA; CDR3nt: TGCGCCAGCAGCCCGATTTACAGGGGGGGCAAAAACATTCAGTACTTC; CDR3aa: CASSPIYRGGKNIQYF
v_gene: TRBV5-1; abundance: NA; j_gene: TRBJ2-7; d_gene: NA; CDR3nt: TGCGCCAGCAGCTTGAACTCGCGGTCCAACGAGCAGTACTTC; CDR3aa: CASSLNSRSNEQYF
v_gene: TRBV29-1; abundance: NA; j_gene: TRBJ2-7; d_gene: NA; CDR3nt: TGCAGCGTTGCCGGGTCATCCTACGAGCAGTACTTC; CDR3aa: CSVAGSSYEQYF
v_gene: TRBV16; abundance: few; j_gene: TRBJ1-2; d_gene: NA; CDR3nt: TGTGCCAGCAGCCCAGGTTCCAACTATGGCTACACCTTC; CDR3aa: CASSPGSNYGYTF
v_gene: TRBV3-1/TRBV3-2; abundance: NA; j_gene: TRBJ1-1; d_gene: TRBD1; CDR3nt: TGTGCCAGCAGCTTTTATTCGACAGGGGATCCTGAAGCTTTCTTT; CDR3aa: CASSFYSTGDPEAFF
v_gene: TRBV2; abundance: NA; j_gene: TRBJ1-1; d_gene: NA; CDR3nt: TGTGCCAGCACCGAGGACAGAAGAAGGAACACTGAAGCTTTCTTT; CDR3aa: CASTEDRRRNTEAFF
v_gene: TRBV25-1; abundance: NA; j_gene: TRBJ1-1; d_gene: NA; CDR3nt: TGTGCCAGCAGTGAACAGGGCGCGAACACTGAAGCTTTCTTT; CDR3aa: CASSEQGANTEAFF
v_gene: TRBV4-2; abundance: NA; j_gene: TRBJ2-6; d_gene: TRBD1; CDR3nt: TGTGCCAGCAGCCCGGAGACAGGGACAAGCTCTGGGGCCAACGTCCTGACTTTC; CDR3aa: CASSPETGTSSGANVLTF
v_gene: TRBV7-2; abundance: NA; j_gene: TRBJ1-1; d_gene: NA; CDR3nt: TGTGCCAGCAGCTCCCAACGGGGAACTGAAGCTTTCTTT; CDR3aa: CASSSQRGTEAFF
v_gene: TRBV7-9; abundance: NA; j_gene: TRBJ2-7; d_gene: TRBD1; CDR3nt: TGTGCCAGCAGCTCCACAGGGGGAAGGAGCTACGAGCAGTACTTC; CDR3aa: CASSSTGGRSYEQYF
v_gene: TRBV4-3; abundance: NA; j_gene: TRBJ1-1; d_gene: NA; CDR3nt: TGCGCCAGCAGCCAAGGGACAGCGAACACTGAAGCTTTCTTT; CDR3aa: CASSQGTANTEAFF
v_gene: TRBV5-5; abundance: few; j_gene: TRBJ2-7; d_gene: TRBD2; CDR3nt: TGTGCCAGCAGCTTCGGACTAGCGGGTTCCTACGAGCAGTACTTC; CDR3aa: CASSFGLAGSYEQYF
v_gene: TRBV27; abundance: NA; j_gene: TRBJ1-6; d_gene: NA; CDR3nt: TGTGCCAGCAGTTTGACCAGGGTGGGGAATTCACCCCTCCACTTT; CDR3aa: CASSLTRVGNSPLHF
v_gene: TRBV24-1; abundance: NA; j_gene: TRBJ1-4; d_gene: TRBD1; CDR3nt: TGTGCCACCAGTGATTCCCAACCTCGGACAGGGGCACGGGAAAAACTGTTTTTT; CDR3aa: CATSDSQPRTGAREKLFF
v_gene: TRBV13; abundance: NA; j_gene: TRBJ2-2; d_gene: TRBD2; CDR3nt: TGTGCCACCGAGCGGGGTTTGTTCACGAACACCGGGGAGCTGTTTTTT; CDR3aa: CATERGLFTNTGELFF
v_gene: TRBV4-1; abundance: NA; j_gene: TRBJ2-7; d_gene: NA; CDR3nt: TGCGCCAGCAGCCAAGACTTACACCGGGCCTACGAGCAGTACTTC; CDR3aa: CASSQDLHRAYEQYF
v_gene: TRBV6-5; abundance: few; j_gene: TRBJ2-1; d_gene: NA; CDR3nt: TGTGCCAGCAGTTACAATGGCGGAGGGAGCTACAATGAGCAGTTCTTC; CDR3aa: CASSYNGGGSYNEQFF
v_gene: TRBV3-1/TRBV3-2; abundance: NA; j_gene: TRBJ2-5; d_gene: TRBD1; CDR3nt: TGTGCCAGCAGCCGCCTAACAGGGGGGCTCCCCGAGACCCAGTACTTC; CDR3aa: CASSRLTGGLPETQYF
v_gene: TRBV11-2; abundance: NA; j_gene: TRBJ1-5; d_gene: TRBD1; CDR3nt: TGTGCCAGCAGCTCCGACAGGGGTAAGGGTCAGCCCCAGCATTTT; CDR3aa: CASSSDRGKGQPQHF
v_gene: TRBV6-4; abundance: NA; j_gene: TRBJ1-1; d_gene: NA; CDR3nt: TGTGCCAGCAGACAATCGGGGGGGGTCCCTAGCACTGAAGCTTTCTTT; CDR3aa: CASRQSGGVPSTEAFF
v_gene: TRBV11-2; abundance: NA; j_gene: TRBJ2-5; d_gene: NA; CDR3nt: TGTGCCAGCAGCTCCTTTCGAGGGCTGGAGACCCAGTACTTC; CDR3aa: CASSSFRGLETQYF
v_gene: TRBV6-5; abundance: NA; j_gene: TRBJ2-7; d_gene: NA; CDR3nt: TGTGCCAGCAGCCCCCCAGGGGTCATCCACGAGCAGTACTTC; CDR3aa: CASSPPGVIHEQYF
v_gene: TRBV5-8; abundance: NA; j_gene: TRBJ2-7; d_gene: TRBD1; CDR3nt: TGTGCCAGCAGTGGACAGGGGCCCTACGAGCAGTACTTC; CDR3aa: CASSGQGPYEQYF
v_gene: TRBV18; abundance: NA; j_gene: TRBJ2-5; d_gene: TRBD2; CDR3nt: TGTGCCAGCAAAAGCGGGGAAGAGACCCAGTACTTC; CDR3aa: CASKSGEETQYF
v_gene: TRBV18; abundance: NA; j_gene: TRBJ2-4; d_gene: TRBD2; CDR3nt: TGTGCCAGCTCAGCGGGGGAGACAAAAAACATTCAGTACTTC; CDR3aa: CASSAGETKNIQYF
v_gene: TRBV2; abundance: NA; j_gene: TRBJ1-4; d_gene: TRBD1; CDR3nt: TGTGCCAGCACCCACAGGGGGGTTTATGAAAAACTGTTTTTT; CDR3aa: CASTHRGVYEKLFF